This T cell receptor beta chain was retrieved from a study of response to subunit inactivated influenza vaccine. MiXCR, applied by TCRdb to the RT-PCR reads, yields one record per CDR3 protein. Counted here are about 540,000 distinct CDR3 sequences, under 30% occurring once; the ten biggest clones make up 2.5% to 3%. This clonotype was detected only a few times. The junction and the germline gene differ at one end; a read error may be behind it. Germline values: CDR1 MNHEY, CDR2 SVGAGI. The length of the CDR3 is 15 residues. The sample was also reused in another study, on T cells expressing NK-cell markers. This second report adds: Libraries used 5'RACE template switching adding universal primer site and UMIs. These clonotypes additionally ranked first within the CD3+CD56-NKG2C+ fraction of a handful of donors. Uncertainty persisted over the HCMV specificity of expanded NKG2C+ T cell clones.

The sample here was CD4+ T cells sorted from PBMCs, taken 11 to 12 days after vaccination. The sequence was collected from a man in his forties or fifties who received an inactivated influenza vaccine. The chain joins TRBV6-5 to TRBJ2-1; 9 bases line up with TRBD2. CDR3 in amino acids: CASSYSGLASNEQFF. CDR3 bases: TGTGCCAGCAGCTACTCCGGACTAGCGAGCAATGAGCAGTTCTTC.